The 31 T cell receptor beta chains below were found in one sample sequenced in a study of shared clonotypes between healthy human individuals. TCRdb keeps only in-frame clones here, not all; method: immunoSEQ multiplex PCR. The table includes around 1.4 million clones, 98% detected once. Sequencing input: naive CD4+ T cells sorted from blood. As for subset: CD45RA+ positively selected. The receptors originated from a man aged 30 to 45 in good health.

CDR3 DNA: TGTGCCAGCAGCGGGATTTATTCCTACGAGCAGTACTTC. Translated, it gives CASSGIYSYEQYF. The chain is built from TRBV5-8 and TRBJ2-7; D gene unclear. From germline, CDR1 is SGHTS and CDR2 YDEGEE. V was pared by 4 bases and J by 1 base, with 9 bases between. The CDR3 spans 13 residues.

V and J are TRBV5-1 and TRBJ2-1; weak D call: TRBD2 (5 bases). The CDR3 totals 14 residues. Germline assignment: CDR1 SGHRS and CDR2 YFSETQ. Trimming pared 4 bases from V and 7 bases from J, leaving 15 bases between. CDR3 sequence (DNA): TGCGCCAGCAGCCCGTTTCGGGCGGGTAATGAGCAGTTCTTC. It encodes CASSPFRAGNEQFF. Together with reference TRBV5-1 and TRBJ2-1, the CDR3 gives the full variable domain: KAGVTQTPRYLIKTRGQQVTLSCSPISGHRSVSWYQQTPGQGLQFLFEYFSETQRNKGNFPGRFSGRQFSNSRSEMNVSTLELGDSALYLCASSPFRAGNEQFFGPGTRLTVL.

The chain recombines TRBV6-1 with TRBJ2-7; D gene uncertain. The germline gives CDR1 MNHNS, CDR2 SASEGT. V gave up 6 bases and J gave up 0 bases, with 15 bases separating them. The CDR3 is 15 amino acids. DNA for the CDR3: TGTGCCAGCAGAAACAAGGGCCAAGGCTCCTACGAGCAGTACTTC. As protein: CASRNKGQGSYEQYF.

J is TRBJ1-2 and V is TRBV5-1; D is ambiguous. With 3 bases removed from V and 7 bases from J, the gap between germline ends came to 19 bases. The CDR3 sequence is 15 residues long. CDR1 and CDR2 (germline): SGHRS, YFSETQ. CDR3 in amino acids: CASSSATASLGGYTF. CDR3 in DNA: TGCGCCAGCAGCTCCGCGACGGCTTCCTTGGGTGGCTACACCTTC.

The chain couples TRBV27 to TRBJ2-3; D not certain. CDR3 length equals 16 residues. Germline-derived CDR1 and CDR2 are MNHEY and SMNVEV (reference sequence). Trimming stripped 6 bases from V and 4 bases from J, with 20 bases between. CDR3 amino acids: CASSPLALGSADTQYF. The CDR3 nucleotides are TGTGCCAGCAGCCCATTAGCCTTGGGGTCAGCAGATACGCAGTATTTT.

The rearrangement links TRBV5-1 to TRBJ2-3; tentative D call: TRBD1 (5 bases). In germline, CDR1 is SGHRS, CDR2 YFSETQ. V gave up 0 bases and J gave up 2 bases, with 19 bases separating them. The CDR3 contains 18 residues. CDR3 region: CASSLGGSGRTTTDTQYF. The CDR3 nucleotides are TGCGCCAGCAGCTTGGGGGGCTCGGGCCGGACCACCACAGATACGCAGTATTTT.

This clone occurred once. The CDR3, as DNA: TGTGCCTGGAGTGTCGGGACAGGGACTGAGCAGTTCTTC. It encodes CAWSVGTGTEQFF. V is TRBV30 and J is TRBJ2-1; 9 bases fit TRBD1. The CDR3 totals 13 residues. The V gene's germline CDR1 is GTSNPN and CDR2 SVGIG (reference sequence). J lost 9 bases, V lost 0 bases, and 3 bases had no gene match.

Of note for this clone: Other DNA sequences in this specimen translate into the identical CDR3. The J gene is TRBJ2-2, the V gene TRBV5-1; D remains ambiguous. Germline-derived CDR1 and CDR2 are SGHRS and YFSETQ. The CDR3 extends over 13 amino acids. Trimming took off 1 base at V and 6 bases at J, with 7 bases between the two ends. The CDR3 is CASSLSSAGELFF. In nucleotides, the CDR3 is TGCGCCAGCAGCTTGAGTTCCGCCGGGGAGCTGTTTTTT.

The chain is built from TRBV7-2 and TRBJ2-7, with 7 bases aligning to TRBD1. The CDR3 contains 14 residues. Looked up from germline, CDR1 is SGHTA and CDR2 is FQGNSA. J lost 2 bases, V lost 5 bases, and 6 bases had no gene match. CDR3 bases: TGTGCCAGCAGCCTCTGGACAGGTGCCTACGAGCAGTACTTC. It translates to CASSLWTGAYEQYF.

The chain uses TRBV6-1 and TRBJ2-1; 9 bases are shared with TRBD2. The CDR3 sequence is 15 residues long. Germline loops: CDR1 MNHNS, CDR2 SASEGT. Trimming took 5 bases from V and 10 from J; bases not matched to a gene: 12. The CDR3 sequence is CASSLGAGGPREQFF. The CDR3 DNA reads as TGTGCCAGCAGTCTCGGGGCGGGAGGGCCAAGGGAGCAGTTCTTC.

The CDR3 region is CASSPDANYGYTF. CDR3 DNA: TGTGCCAGCAGTCCAGATGCTAACTATGGCTACACCTTC. The rearrangement links TRBV28 to TRBJ1-2; D remains ambiguous. The V end lost 5 bases, the J end lost 0 bases, and 7 bases lay between the germline ends. This CDR3 contains 13 residues. CDR1 is MDHEN, CDR2 SYDVKM, per germline.

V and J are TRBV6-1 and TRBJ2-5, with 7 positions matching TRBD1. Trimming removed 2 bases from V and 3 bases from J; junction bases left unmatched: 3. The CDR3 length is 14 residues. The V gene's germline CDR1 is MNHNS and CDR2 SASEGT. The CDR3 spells CASSELGTEETQYF. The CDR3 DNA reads TGTGCCAGCAGTGAACTTGGGACAGAAGAGACCCAGTACTTC.

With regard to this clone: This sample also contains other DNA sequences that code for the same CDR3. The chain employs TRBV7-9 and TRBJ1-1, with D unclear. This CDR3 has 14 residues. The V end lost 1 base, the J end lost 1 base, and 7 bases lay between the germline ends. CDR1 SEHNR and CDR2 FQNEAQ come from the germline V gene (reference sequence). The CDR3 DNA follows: TGTGCCAGCAGCTTAGATGGTGGGAACACTGAAGCTTTCTTT. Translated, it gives CASSLDGGNTEAFF.

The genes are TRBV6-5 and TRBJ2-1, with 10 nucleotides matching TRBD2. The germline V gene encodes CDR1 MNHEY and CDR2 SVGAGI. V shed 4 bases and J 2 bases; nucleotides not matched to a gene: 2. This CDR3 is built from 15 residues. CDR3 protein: CASSSSGSAYNEQFF. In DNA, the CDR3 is TGTGCCAGCAGTTCTAGCGGGAGTGCCTACAATGAGCAGTTCTTC.

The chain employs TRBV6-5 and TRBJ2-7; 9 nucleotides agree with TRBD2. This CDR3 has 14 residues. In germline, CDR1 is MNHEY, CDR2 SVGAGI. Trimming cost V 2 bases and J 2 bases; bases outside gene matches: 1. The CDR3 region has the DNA TGTGCCAGCAGTTACGCTAGCGGGGCCTACGAGCAGTACTTC. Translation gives CASSYASGAYEQYF.

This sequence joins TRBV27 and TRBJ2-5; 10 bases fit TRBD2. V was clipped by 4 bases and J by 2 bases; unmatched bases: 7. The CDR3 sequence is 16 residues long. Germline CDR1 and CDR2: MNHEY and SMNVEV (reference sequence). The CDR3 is CASSSWTSGDQETQYF. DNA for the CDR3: TGTGCCAGCAGTTCCTGGACTAGCGGAGATCAAGAGACCCAGTACTTC.

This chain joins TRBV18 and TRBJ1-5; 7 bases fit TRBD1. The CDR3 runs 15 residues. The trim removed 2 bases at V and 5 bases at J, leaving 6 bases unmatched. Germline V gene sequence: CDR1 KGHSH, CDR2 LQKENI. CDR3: CASSPEDRPDQPQHF. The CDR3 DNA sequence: TGTGCCAGCTCACCAGAGGACAGGCCAGATCAGCCCCAGCATTTT.

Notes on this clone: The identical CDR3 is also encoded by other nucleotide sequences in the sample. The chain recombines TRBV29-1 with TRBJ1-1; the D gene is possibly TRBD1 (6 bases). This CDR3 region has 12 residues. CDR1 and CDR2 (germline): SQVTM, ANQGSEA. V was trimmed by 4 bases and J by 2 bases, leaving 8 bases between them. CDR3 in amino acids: CSVGQVNTEAFF. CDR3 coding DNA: TGCAGCGTTGGACAGGTAAACACTGAAGCTTTCTTT.

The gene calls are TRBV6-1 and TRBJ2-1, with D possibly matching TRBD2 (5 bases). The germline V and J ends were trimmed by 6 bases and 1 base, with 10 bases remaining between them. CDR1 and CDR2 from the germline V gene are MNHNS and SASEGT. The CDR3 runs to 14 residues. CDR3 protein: CASRLVGSYNEQFF. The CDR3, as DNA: TGTGCCAGCAGACTAGTAGGGTCCTACAATGAGCAGTTCTTC.

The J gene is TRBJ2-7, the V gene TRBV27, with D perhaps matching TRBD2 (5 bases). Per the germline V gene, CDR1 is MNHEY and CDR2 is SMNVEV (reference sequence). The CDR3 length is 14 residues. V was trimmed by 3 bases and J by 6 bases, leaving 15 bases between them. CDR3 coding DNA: TGTGCCAGCAGTTTCTTTGGGGAGTTGGCCGAGCAGTACTTC. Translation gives CASSFFGELAEQYF.

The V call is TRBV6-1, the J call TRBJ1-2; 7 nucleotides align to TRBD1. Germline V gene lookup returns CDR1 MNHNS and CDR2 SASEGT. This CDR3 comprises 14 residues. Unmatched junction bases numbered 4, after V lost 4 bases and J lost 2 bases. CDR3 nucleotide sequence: TGTGCCAGCAGTGTCACCAGGGGGAACTATGGCTACACCTTC. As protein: CASSVTRGNYGYTF.

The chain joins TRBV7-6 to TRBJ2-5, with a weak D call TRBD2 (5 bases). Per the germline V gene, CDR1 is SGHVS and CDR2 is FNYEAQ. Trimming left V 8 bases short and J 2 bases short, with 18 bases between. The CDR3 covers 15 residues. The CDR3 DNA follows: TGTGCCAGCGGCCCCCGCGGGCCCCTACAAGAGACCCAGTACTTC. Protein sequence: CASGPRGPLQETQYF.

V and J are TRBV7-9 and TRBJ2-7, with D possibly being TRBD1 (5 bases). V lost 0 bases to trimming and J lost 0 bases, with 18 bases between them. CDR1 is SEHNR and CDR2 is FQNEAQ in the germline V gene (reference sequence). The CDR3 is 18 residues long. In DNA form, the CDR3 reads TGTGCCAGCAGCTTAGCCCCCGCCAGGGCAGGGCCCTCCTACGAGCAGTACTTC. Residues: CASSLAPARAGPSYEQYF.

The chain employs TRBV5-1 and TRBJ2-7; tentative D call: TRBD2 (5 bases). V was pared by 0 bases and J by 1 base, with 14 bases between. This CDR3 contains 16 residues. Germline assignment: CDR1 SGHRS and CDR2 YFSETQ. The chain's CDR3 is CASSLALGVKSYEQYF. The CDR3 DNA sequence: TGCGCCAGCAGCTTGGCGCTGGGAGTAAAGTCCTACGAGCAGTACTTC.

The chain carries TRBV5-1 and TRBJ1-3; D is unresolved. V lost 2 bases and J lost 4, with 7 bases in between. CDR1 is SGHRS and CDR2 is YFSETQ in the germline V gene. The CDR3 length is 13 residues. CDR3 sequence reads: CASSFDIGNTIYF. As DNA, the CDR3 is TGCGCCAGCAGCTTTGATATCGGAAACACCATATATTTT. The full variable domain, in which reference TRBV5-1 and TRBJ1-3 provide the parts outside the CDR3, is KAGVTQTPRYLIKTRGQQVTLSCSPISGHRSVSWYQQTPGQGLQFLFEYFSETQRNKGNFPGRFSGRQFSNSRSEMNVSTLELGDSALYLCASSFDIGNTIYFGEGSWLTVV.

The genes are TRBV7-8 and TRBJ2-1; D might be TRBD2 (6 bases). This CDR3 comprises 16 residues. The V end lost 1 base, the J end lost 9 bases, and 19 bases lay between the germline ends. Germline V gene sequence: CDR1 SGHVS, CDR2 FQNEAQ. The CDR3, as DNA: TGTGCCAGCAGCTTAGAGACTAGGCCAAACCAGGCTGAGCAGTTCTTC. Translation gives CASSLETRPNQAEQFF.

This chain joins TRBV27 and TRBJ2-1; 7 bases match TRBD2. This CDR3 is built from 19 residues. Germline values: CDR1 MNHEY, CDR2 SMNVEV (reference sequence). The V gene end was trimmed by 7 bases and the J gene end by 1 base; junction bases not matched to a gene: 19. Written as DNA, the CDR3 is TGTGCCAGCACGGGGATGGGATCTCGCGGGAGTTGGTCCTACAATGAGCAGTTCTTC. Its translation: CASTGMGSRGSWSYNEQFF.

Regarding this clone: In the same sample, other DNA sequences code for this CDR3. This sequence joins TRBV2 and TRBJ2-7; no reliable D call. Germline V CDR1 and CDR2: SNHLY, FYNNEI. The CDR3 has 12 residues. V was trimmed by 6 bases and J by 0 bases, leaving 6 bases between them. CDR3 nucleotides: TGTGCCAGCAGAAGCGACTCCTACGAGCAGTACTTC. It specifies CASRSDSYEQYF. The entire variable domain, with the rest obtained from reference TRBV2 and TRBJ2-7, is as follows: EPEVTQTPSHQVTQMGQEVILRCVPISNHLYFYWYRQILGQKVEFLVSFYNNEISEKSEIFDDQFSVERPDGSNFTLKIRSTKLEDSAMYFCASRSDSYEQYFGPGTRLTVT.

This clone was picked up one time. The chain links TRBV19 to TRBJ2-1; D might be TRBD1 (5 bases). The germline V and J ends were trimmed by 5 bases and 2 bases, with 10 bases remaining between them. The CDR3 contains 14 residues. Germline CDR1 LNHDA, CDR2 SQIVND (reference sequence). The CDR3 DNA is TGTGCCAGTAGTCAGCTCAGGGCCTACAATGAGCAGTTCTTC. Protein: CASSQLRAYNEQFF.

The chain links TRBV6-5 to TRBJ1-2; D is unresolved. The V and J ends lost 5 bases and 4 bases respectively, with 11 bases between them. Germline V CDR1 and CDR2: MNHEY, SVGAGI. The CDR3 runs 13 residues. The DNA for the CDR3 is TGTGCCAGCAGTGATGGACGGCCCTATGGCTACACCTTC. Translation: CASSDGRPYGYTF.

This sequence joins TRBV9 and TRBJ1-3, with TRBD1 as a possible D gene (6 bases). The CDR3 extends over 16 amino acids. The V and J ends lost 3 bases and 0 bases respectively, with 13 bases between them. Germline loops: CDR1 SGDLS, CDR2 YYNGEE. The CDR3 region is CASSEGGGNSGNTIYF. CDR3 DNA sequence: TGTGCCAGCAGCGAGGGGGGAGGGAACTCTGGAAACACCATATATTTT.